This TCR beta chain was sequenced during a study of shared clonotypes between healthy human individuals. Remarks on this clone: Its antigen is unidentified.

V shed 3 bases, J shed 6 bases, and the junction held 15 bases outside the gene matches. The V gene's germline CDR1 is SGHRS and CDR2 YFSETQ. The CDR3 spans 19 residues. Study observations and caveats: Rarefaction showed sorted-subset sequencing was incomplete despite large depth. Several donors held about 5% of naive CD4 clonotypes in common.

Study processing details: Without quality scores, immunoSEQ junctional reads could not be filtered like full-length reads. Method: immunoSEQ multiplex PCR; TCRdb's copy keeps in-frame clones and lacks some. V and J calls and clone size follow that table, whereas D and trimming were derived from the DNA. The sample has over a million clones, 75% to 85% seen once. What was sequenced was memory CD4+ T cells from PBMCs. The subset: CD45RA-negative fraction. The genes are TRBV5-1 and TRBJ2-1; 13 bases map to TRBD2. This TCR came from a man aged 18 to 29 in good health. Some clones in this sample may be carry-over from other donors' samples. The CDR3 nucleotides are TGCGCCAGCAGCTCACCCCCGGGGACTAGCGGGATTTGGGGCAATGAGCAGTTCTTC. Protein product: CASSSPPGTSGIWGNEQFF. The whole variable domain, filled in from reference TRBV5-1 and TRBJ2-1, reads KAGVTQTPRYLIKTRGQQVTLSCSPISGHRSVSWYQQTPGQGLQFLFEYFSETQRNKGNFPGRFSGRQFSNSRSEMNVSTLELGDSALYLCASSSPPGTSGIWGNEQFFGPGTRLTVL.